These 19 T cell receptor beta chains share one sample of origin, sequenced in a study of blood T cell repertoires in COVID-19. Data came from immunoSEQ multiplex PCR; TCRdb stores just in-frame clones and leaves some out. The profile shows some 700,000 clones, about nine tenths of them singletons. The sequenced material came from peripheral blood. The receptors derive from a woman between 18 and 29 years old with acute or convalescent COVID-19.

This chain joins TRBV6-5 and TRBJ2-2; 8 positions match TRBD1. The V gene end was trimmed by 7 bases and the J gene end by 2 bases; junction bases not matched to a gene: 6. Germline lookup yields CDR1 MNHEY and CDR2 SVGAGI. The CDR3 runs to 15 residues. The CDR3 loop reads CASTPGQANTGELFF. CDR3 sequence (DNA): TGTGCCAGCACCCCGGGACAGGCAAACACCGGGGAGCTGTTTTTT.

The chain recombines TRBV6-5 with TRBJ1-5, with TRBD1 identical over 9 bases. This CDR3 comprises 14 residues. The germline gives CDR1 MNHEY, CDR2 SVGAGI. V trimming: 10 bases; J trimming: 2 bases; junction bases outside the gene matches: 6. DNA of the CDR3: TGTGCCACCACAGGGGGCGCGGGCAATCAGCCCCAGCATTTT. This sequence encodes CATTGGAGNQPQHF.

The CDR3 loop is CASSVDIGVSGTGVSSPLHF. CDR3 bases: TGTGCCAGCAGCGTAGACATCGGGGTTTCCGGGACAGGGGTTTCCTCACCCCTCCACTTT. The chain uses TRBV7-8 and TRBJ1-6; 10 bases are a match to TRBD1. The CDR3 contains 20 residues. Per the germline V gene, CDR1 is SGHVS and CDR2 is FQNEAQ. Trimming took 5 bases from V and 10 from J; bases not matched to a gene: 23. Using reference TRBV7-8 and TRBJ1-6 for the parts outside the CDR3, the full variable domain is GAGVSQSPRYKVAKRGQDVALRCDPISGHVSLFWYQQALGQGPEFLTYFQNEAQLDKSGLPSDRFFAERPEGSVSTLKIQRTQQEDSAVYLCASSVDIGVSGTGVSSPLHFGNGTRLTVT.

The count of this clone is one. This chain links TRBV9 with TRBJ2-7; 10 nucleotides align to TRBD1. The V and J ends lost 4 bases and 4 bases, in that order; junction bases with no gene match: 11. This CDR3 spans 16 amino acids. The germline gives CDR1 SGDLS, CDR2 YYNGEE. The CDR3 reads CASSLSSGTGVYEQYF. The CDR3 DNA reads TGTGCCAGCAGCCTCAGTAGTGGGACAGGGGTATACGAGCAGTACTTC. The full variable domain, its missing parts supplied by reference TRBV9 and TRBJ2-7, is DSGVTQTPKHLITATGQRVTLRCSPRSGDLSVYWYQQSLDQGLQFLIQYYNGEERAKGNILERFSAQQFPDLHSELNLSSLELGDSALYFCASSLSSGTGVYEQYFGPGTRLTVT.

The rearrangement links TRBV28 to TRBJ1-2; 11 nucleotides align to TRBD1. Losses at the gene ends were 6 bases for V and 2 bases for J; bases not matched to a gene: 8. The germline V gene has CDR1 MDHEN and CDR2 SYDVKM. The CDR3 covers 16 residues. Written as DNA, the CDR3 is TGTGCCAGCAGCCACGGGACAGGGGGTAAGAACTATGGCTACACCTTC. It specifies CASSHGTGGKNYGYTF.

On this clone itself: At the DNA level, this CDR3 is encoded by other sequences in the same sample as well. CDR3 protein: CASSSGQLNQPQHF. CDR3 coding DNA: TGTGCCAGCAGCTCGGGACAACTCAATCAGCCCCAGCATTTT. The chain links TRBV7-9 to TRBJ1-5; TRBD1 might be the D (6 bases). The CDR3 contains 14 residues. Trimming removed 4 bases at V and 3 bases at J, with 10 bases between. Germline assignment: CDR1 SEHNR and CDR2 FQNEAQ (reference sequence).

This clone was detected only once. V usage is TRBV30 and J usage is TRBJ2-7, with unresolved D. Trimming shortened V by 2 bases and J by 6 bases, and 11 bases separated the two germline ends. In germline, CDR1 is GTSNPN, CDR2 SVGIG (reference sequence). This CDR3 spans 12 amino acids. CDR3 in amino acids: CAWSSTPLEQYF. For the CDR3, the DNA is TGTGCCTGGAGTTCAACACCTCTCGAGCAGTACTTC. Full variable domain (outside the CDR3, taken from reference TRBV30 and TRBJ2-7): SQTIHQWPATLVQPVGSPLSLECTVEGTSNPNLYWYRQAAGRGLQLLFYSVGIGQISSEVPQNLSASRPQDRQFILSSKKLLLSDSGFYLCAWSSTPLEQYFGPGTRLTVT.

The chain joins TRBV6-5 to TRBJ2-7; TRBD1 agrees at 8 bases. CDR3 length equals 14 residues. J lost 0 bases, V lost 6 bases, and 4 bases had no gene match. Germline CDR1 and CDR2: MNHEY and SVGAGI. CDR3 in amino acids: CASRLGQGSYEQYF. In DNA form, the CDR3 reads TGTGCCAGCAGACTAGGACAGGGCTCCTACGAGCAGTACTTC.

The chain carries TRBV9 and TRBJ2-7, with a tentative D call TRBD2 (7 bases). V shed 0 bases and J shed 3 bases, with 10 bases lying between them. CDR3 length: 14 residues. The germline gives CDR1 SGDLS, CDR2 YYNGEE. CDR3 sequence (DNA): TGTGCCAGCAGCGTAGGAGGGGGGGACTACGAGCAGTACTTC. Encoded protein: CASSVGGGDYEQYF.

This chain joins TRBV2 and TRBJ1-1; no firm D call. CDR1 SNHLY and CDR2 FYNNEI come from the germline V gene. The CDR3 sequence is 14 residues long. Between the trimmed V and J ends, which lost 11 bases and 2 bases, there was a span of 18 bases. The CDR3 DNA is TGTGCCCCGAGAGCACAGCTACAAAACACTGAAGCTTTCTTT. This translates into CAPRAQLQNTEAFF.

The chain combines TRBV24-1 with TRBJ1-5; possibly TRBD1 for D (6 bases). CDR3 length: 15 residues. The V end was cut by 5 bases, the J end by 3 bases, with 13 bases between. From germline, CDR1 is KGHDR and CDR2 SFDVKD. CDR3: CATSGGHVDNQPQHF. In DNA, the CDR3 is TGTGCCACCAGTGGGGGACACGTTGACAATCAGCCCCAGCATTTT.

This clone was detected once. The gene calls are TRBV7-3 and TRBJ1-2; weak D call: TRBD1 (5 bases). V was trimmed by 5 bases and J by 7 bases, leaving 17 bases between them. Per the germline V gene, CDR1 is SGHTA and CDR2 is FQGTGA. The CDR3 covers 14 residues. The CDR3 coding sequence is TGTGCCAGCAGCGTGGGGCCGGCCTCCGGTGGCTACACCTTC. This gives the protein CASSVGPASGGYTF.

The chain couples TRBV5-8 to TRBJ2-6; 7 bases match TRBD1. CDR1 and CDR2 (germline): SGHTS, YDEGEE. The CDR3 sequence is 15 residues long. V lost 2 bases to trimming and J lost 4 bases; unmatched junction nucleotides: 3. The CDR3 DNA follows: TGTGCCAGCAGCTTCAGGGGGTCGGGGGCCAACGTCCTGACTTTC. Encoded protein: CASSFRGSGANVLTF.

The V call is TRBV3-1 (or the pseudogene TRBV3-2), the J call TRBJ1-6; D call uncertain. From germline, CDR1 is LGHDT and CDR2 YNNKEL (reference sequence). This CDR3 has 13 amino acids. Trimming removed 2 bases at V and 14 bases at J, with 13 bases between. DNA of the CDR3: TGTGCCAGCAGCCAATCGGAGGATTTGGCCCTCCACTTT. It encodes CASSQSEDLALHF.

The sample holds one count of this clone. The CDR3 bases are TGTGCCAGCAGCTTACCCCAGAGCGGCAGCTTGGGGAAAAGGGCTGAAGCTTTCTTT. Translation gives CASSLPQSGSLGKRAEAFF. The chain couples TRBV7-2 to TRBJ1-1; D ambiguous. This CDR3 has 19 amino acids. The V end was cut by 2 bases, the J end by 6 bases, with 28 bases between. Germline V CDR1 and CDR2: SGHTA, FQGNSA.

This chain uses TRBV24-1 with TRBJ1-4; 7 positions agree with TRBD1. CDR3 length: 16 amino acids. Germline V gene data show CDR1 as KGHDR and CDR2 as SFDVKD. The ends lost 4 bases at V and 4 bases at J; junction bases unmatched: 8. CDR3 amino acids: CATSDPRGQDNEKLFF. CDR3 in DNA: TGTGCCACCAGTGACCCTAGAGGACAGGATAATGAAAAACTGTTTTTT.

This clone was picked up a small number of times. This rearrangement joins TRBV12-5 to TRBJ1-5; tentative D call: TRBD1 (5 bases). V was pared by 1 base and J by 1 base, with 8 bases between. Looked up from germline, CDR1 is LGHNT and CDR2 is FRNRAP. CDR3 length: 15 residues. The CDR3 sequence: CASGLAGGSNQPQHF. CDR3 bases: TGTGCTAGTGGTTTGGCGGGGGGAAGCAATCAGCCCCAGCATTTT.

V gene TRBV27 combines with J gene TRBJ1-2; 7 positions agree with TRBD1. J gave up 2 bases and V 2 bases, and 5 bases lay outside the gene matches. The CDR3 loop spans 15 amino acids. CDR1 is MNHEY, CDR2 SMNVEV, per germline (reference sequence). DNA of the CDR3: TGTGCCAGCAGTTTAGGGCAGGGGGTGAACTATGGCTACACCTTC. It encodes CASSLGQGVNYGYTF.

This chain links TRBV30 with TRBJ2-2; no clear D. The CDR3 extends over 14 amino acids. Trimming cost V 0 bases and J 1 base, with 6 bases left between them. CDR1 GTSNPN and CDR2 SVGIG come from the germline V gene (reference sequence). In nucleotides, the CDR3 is TGTGCCTGGAGTGTACTTGGGAACACCGGGGAGCTGTTTTTT. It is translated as CAWSVLGNTGELFF.